Sequencing of this T cell receptor beta chain was carried out in a study of T cell clones after liver transplantation. Study details: A pre-transplant mixed lymphocyte reaction with TCRbeta sequencing defined graft-donor-reactive clones followed in post-transplant blood.

This clone was seen a single time. TCRdb's table, derived via immunoSEQ multiplex PCR, lists solely in-frame clones and lacks some. The sample carries more than 95,000 clones, 82% recorded once. The germline V and J ends were trimmed by 5 bases and 3 bases, with 16 bases remaining between them. Germline CDR1 reads LNHNV; CDR2 reads YYDKDF (reference sequence). The CDR3 loop spans 15 amino acids. This sample comprised CD4+ T cells from blood, obtained before liver transplant. This chain joins TRBV15 and TRBJ1-2; maybe TRBD1 (5 bases). The TCR sequence derives from a human donor who received a liver transplant. Here the CDR3 DNA reads TGTGCCACCAGCGGCAGGAGAGGGGAGCACTATGGCTACACCTTC. As protein: CATSGRRGEHYGYTF.